This T cell receptor (beta chain) was recorded in a study of cytomegalovirus exposure and HLA in healthy donors. Deletions cut 3 bases from V and 3 bases from J, with 17 bases between. The CDR3 extends over 16 amino acids. CDR1 and CDR2 (germline): SGHAT, FQNNGV. The study ran its PCR with 60 Vbeta and 13 Jbeta primers. Sequenced by immunoSEQ multiplex PCR; TCRdb stores in-frame clones only, minus some. The repertoire holds approximately 200,000 clones, with under 80% as singletons. General study results and limits: Indistinguishability led to the exclusion of some V segments, TRBV6-2 and TRBV6-3 included. In a later analysis, V- and J-gene trimming of beta chains associated with a DCLRE1C missense variant, replicated independently.

Concerning this clone: Its antigen is still unknown.

The clonotype comes from a girl aged 2 to 9 in good health and CMV-seronegative. The rearrangement uses TRBV11-2 and TRBJ1-1; D unclear. The material sequenced was PBMCs. CDR3 nucleotide sequence: TGTGCCAGCAGCTTCCCGATGGGAGCGGGAGACACTGAAGCTTTCTTT. Its protein is CASSFPMGAGDTEAFF. The full variable domain, its missing parts supplied by reference TRBV11-2 and TRBJ1-1, is EAGVAQSPRYKIIEKRQSVAFWCNPISGHATLYWYQQILGQGPKLLIQFQNNGVVDDSQLPKDRFSAERLKGVDSTLKIQPAKLEDSAVYLCASSFPMGAGDTEAFFGQGTRLTVV.